The sequence of this T cell receptor (beta chain) was determined in a study of regulatory T cells in long-lasting Graves disease. Researchers made TCR beta libraries by using iRepertoire HTBI primers and running Arm-PCR on CDR3 regions. TCRdb reprocessed the multiplex PCR reads via MiXCR and lists one record per CDR3 protein. The data contain roughly 320,000 distinct CDR3 sequences, 15% to 20% of them seen just once; the ten biggest clones take up roughly 29%. Described time point: newly diagnosed GD, antithyroid drugs for less than 3 months. The authors made the TCR library using RNA they extracted from PBMCs. This clonotype came up many times. The CDR3 spans 12 residues. The V end lost 3 bases, the J end lost 7 bases, and 9 bases lay between the germline ends. The same sample was also studied in work on T cells in Graves' hyperthyroidism and ophthalmopathy. That investigation notes: The diagnoses drew upon clinical symptoms, serum thyroxine and TRAb, thyroid ultrasound and orbital computed tomography.

The chain carries TRBV12-3 or TRBV12-4 and TRBJ2-5; D remains ambiguous. This specimen was peripheral blood mononuclear cells (PBMCs), taken at new diagnosis, from a patient treated with antithyroid drugs. This TCR came from a middle-aged man with Graves disease. In DNA, the CDR3 is TGTGCCAGCAGTTTTGGTGTGGCGACCCAGTACTTC. This codes for CASSFGVATQYF.